The rows below give T cell receptor beta chains drawn from one sample of a study of blood T cell repertoires in COVID-19. The table came from immunoSEQ multiplex PCR; TCRdb's copy has only in-frame clones and leaves some out. The sample includes 70,000 to 85,000 clones, approximately 89% seen only once; the top ten take 4.8%. Sequenced sample: peripheral blood. The receptors were sampled from a woman in her sixties or seventies with active COVID-19. Both conserved end residues are part of each CDR3. A D gene is named only where the DNA matches it firmly. Rows may omit the clone size; those that give it use once, few, many or a size class.

TRBV7-2	TRBJ2-1	NA	NA	CASSLGTTGNEQFF	TGTGCCAGCAGCTTGGGCACCACGGGGAATGAGCAGTTCTTC
TRBV5-4	TRBJ2-3	TRBD2	NA	CASSLGLARTDTQYF	TGTGCCAGCAGCTTGGGACTAGCTAGAACAGATACGCAGTATTTT
TRBV6-5	TRBJ1-1	NA	NA	CASSRTENTEAFF	TGTGCCAGCAGCCGGACAGAAAACACTGAAGCTTTCTTT
TRBV5-1	TRBJ1-2	NA	NA	CASRVGSDGYTF	TGCGCCAGCAGGGTAGGGAGTGATGGCTACACCTTC
TRBV20-1	TRBJ1-2	TRBD1	NA	CSASSGDRGIYGYTF	TGCAGTGCTAGTTCAGGTGACAGGGGTATCTATGGCTACACCTTC
TRBV2	TRBJ1-2	NA	NA	CASSDPNSNYGYTF	TGTGCCAGCAGTGACCCCAACAGTAACTATGGCTACACCTTC
TRBV28	TRBJ2-7	TRBD2	NA	CASSLTSGHAYEQYF	TGTGCCAGCAGTTTGACTAGCGGGCACGCCTACGAGCAGTACTTC
TRBV5-1	TRBJ2-3	TRBD2	NA	CASSPGTSGDTQYF	TGCGCCAGCAGCCCCGGGACTAGTGGAGATACGCAGTATTTT
TRBV6-6	TRBJ2-1	NA	once	CASTNPGAGEKNEQFF	TGTGCCAGCACCAACCCGGGGGCGGGAGAGAAGAATGAGCAGTTCTTC
TRBV14	TRBJ1-6	NA	NA	CASSRTGTLNSPLHF	TGTGCCAGCAGCCGGACCGGGACATTAAATTCACCCCTCCACTTT
TRBV6-5	TRBJ1-1	NA	NA	CASRPPGPGAEAFF	TGTGCCAGCAGACCCCCTGGGCCCGGGGCTGAAGCTTTCTTT
TRBV4-1	TRBJ2-1	NA	NA	CASSQAFLVAGYNEQFF	TGCGCCAGCAGCCAAGCTTTCCTAGTCGCGGGGTACAATGAGCAGTTCTTC
TRBV29-1	TRBJ1-1	NA	NA	CSVDGDMNTEAFF	TGCAGCGTTGATGGTGACATGAACACTGAAGCTTTCTTT
TRBV11-2	TRBJ2-3	TRBD2	NA	CASSLGLGSGRASEQYF	TGTGCCAGCAGCTTAGGCCTGGGGAGCGGGAGGGCCTCGGAGCAGTATTTT
TRBV19	TRBJ1-1	NA	NA	CASSIGVAERNTEAFF	TGTGCCAGTAGTATAGGAGTGGCGGAGAGGAACACTGAAGCTTTCTTT
TRBV6-5	TRBJ2-2	TRBD2	NA	CASSPFAGGFGELFF	TGTGCCAGCAGCCCCTTTGCGGGAGGGTTTGGGGAGCTGTTTTTT
TRBV5-1	TRBJ2-1	TRBD2	NA	CASSPQTSGYEQFF	TGCGCCAGCAGCCCCCAGACTAGCGGGTATGAGCAGTTCTTC
TRBV4-1	TRBJ1-1	NA	NA	CASSQQQGGTEAFF	TGCGCCAGCAGCCAACAACAAGGGGGAACTGAAGCTTTCTTT
TRBV19	TRBJ2-3	TRBD2	NA	CASSIRTSGVTDTQYF	TGTGCCAGTAGTATTCGAACTAGCGGAGTGACAGATACGCAGTATTTT
TRBV10-3	TRBJ1-1	NA	NA	CAISERDREGFVGTEAFF	TGTGCCATCAGTGAGCGCGATAGGGAGGGATTTGTAGGCACTGAAGCTTTCTTT
TRBV6-1	TRBJ1-2	TRBD1	NA	CASSEFGQGTGGYTF	TGTGCCAGCAGTGAATTTGGACAGGGTACGGGCGGCTACACCTTC
TRBV6-1	TRBJ2-5	NA	NA	CASSEGGAQETQYF	TGTGCCAGCAGTGAAGGCGGGGCACAAGAGACCCAGTACTTC
TRBV5-8	TRBJ2-5	NA	NA	CASSFTVQETQYF	TGTGCCAGCAGCTTTACGGTCCAAGAGACCCAGTACTTC
TRBV12-5	TRBJ2-3	TRBD2	NA	CASGLTGGPTDTQYF	TGTGCTAGTGGTTTGACGGGAGGCCCGACAGATACGCAGTATTTT
TRBV11-1	TRBJ1-2	NA	NA	CASSPEGSYGYTF	TGTGCCAGCAGCCCCGAGGGTTCCTATGGCTACACCTTC
TRBV7-9	TRBJ1-6	TRBD1	NA	CASSAGDRVYSPLHF	TGTGCCAGCAGCGCCGGGGACAGGGTTTACTCACCCCTCCACTTT
TRBV21-1	TRBJ2-6	NA	NA	CASSLTGSSGANVLTF	TGTGCCAGCAGCTTGACAGGGTCCTCTGGGGCCAACGTCCTGACTTTC
TRBV3-1/TRBV3-2	TRBJ2-2	TRBD1	NA	CASSQYRDRGNTGELFF	TGTGCCAGCAGCCAGTACCGGGACAGGGGTAACACCGGGGAGCTGTTTTTT